This TCR beta chain was profiled in a study of vaccination effects on CD4 cells after COVID-19. Using viral peptide pools, the ViraFEST assay grew out antigen-specific CD4+ T cells prior to sequencing. Having been cultured for about ten days, the cells underwent CD4+ T cell isolation. Everyone in the study got two shots of either the BNT162b2 or mRNA-1273 vaccine. V shed 6 bases and J shed 5 bases, with 13 bases lying between them. This CDR3 contains 13 residues. The germline CDR1 and CDR2 sequences are SNHLY and FYNNEI. Libraries were prepared by immunoSEQ multiplex PCR; TCRdb keeps only in-frame clonotypes and omits some of them. The data show about 32,000 clones, with 72% seen just once and around 12% held by the top ten. As for this clone: Antigen specificity is unknown.

The specimen comprised CD4+ T cells from PBMCs cultured with HCoV-229E spike peptides, sampled after COVID-19 vaccination. The gene calls are TRBV2 and TRBJ2-5; D tentatively reads TRBD1 or TRBD2 (5 bases each). The source is a human donor who received a COVID-19 vaccine. The CDR3 DNA reads as TGTGCCAGCAGCCGGGACCCACGGGAGACCCAGTACTTC. This encodes CASSRDPRETQYF. Using reference TRBV2 and TRBJ2-5 for the parts outside the CDR3, the full variable domain is EPEVTQTPSHQVTQMGQEVILRCVPISNHLYFYWYRQILGQKVEFLVSFYNNEISEKSEIFDDQFSVERPDGSNFTLKIRSTKLEDSAMYFCASSRDPRETQYFGPGTRLLVL.